This TCR beta chain was found in a study of regulatory T cells in long-lasting Graves disease. As to time point: newly diagnosed GD, antithyroid drugs for less than 3 months. TCR sequences were obtained from RNA taken from PBMCs. Construction of TCR beta libraries relied on iRepertoire HTBI primers and on Arm-PCR targeting CDR3 regions. TCRdb reprocessed the multiplex PCR reads with MiXCR, giving one entry per CDR3 protein. The table lists a few hundred thousand distinct CDR3 sequences, roughly a sixth of them singletons. V gave up 8 bases and J gave up 0 bases, with 19 bases separating them. Germline V gives CDR1 MNHEY, CDR2 SMNVEV (reference sequence). This CDR3 is 16 amino acids long. On this clonotype itself: Its target is unknown.

The study's findings and limits: There was favoring of TRBV28, TRBJ1-2 and TRBJ2-5 in persistent disease.

The sample also formed part of further work on T cells in Graves' hyperthyroidism and ophthalmopathy. From that report: Model predictions of ophthalmopathy came a median around 6.5 months before onset.

This clonotype was obtained from a man between 40 and 49 years old with Graves disease. The sequenced sample was peripheral blood mononuclear cells (PBMCs), obtained at new diagnosis, from a patient treated with antithyroid drugs. The J gene is TRBJ2-5, the V gene TRBV27; possibly TRBD2 for D (6 bases). CDR3 loop: CASGTRLRGNQETQYF. CDR3 DNA sequence: TGTGCCAGCGGTACCCGATTACGGGGGAACCAAGAGACCCAGTACTTC.